This record concerns one T cell receptor beta chain sequence. These data originate in a study of blood T cell repertoires in COVID-19. As processed by the authors: Amplification of reference gene primers was used by the study to estimate nucleated cell counts. Generated by immunoSEQ multiplex PCR, the TCRdb table keeps only in-frame clones and is missing some. The DNA gave D and trimming, while V, J and clone size come from that table. The table shows 150,000 to 200,000 clones, with about 77% occurring only once. Germline V gene lookup returns CDR1 KGHSY and CDR2 FQNENV. The CDR3 contains 13 residues. With 0 bases removed from V and 10 bases from J, the gap between germline ends came to 10 bases.

This receptor was taken from a woman aged 80 or older with active or convalescent COVID-19. The V call is TRBV16, the J call TRBJ2-1, with unresolved D. Sequenced: peripheral blood. DNA of the CDR3: TGTGCCAGCAGCCAATCAGCCGGGTACGAGCAGTTCTTC. This encodes CASSQSAGYEQFF.